This T cell receptor (beta chain) was sequenced in a study of Graves' ophthalmopathy and Graves' hyperthyroidism. About the study: No progression to ophthalmopathy over 18 months defined stable hyperthyroidism.

TCR beta CDR3 regions were amplified from RNA transcripts. An initial RT-PCR round employing HTBI primers preceded a second-round multiplex PCR. TCRdb re-analysed the multiplex PCR reads in MiXCR, keeping a single row per CDR3 protein. Of over a million distinct CDR3 sequences detected, about two fifths appear once; the ten largest clones hold more than 9.5%. Recruitment covered hyperthyroidism patients aged 18 to 65 whose new diagnosis was of under 2 months' duration. Pregnancy or lactation, uncontrolled infections and other autoimmune diseases were grounds for excluding patients. Per germline, CDR1 SEHNR and CDR2 FQNEAQ (reference sequence). The CDR3 is 17 residues long. Trimming took off 6 bases at V and 1 base at J, with 21 bases between the two ends.

This receptor was identified in an adult man with Graves' hyperthyroidism. The chain is built from TRBV7-9 and TRBJ1-1; TRBD1 might be the D (5 bases). The sample taken for sequencing was peripheral blood or thyroid tissue (not recorded which). The CDR3 loop is CASSVQERWGKNTEAFF. The DNA for the CDR3 is TGTGCCAGCAGTGTTCAGGAAAGGTGGGGGAAGAACACTGAAGCTTTCTTT. The entire variable domain, with the rest obtained from reference TRBV7-9 and TRBJ1-1, is as follows: DTGVSQNPRHKITKRGQNVTFRCDPISEHNRLYWYRQTLGQGPEFLTYFQNEAQLEKSRLLSDRFSAERPKGSFSTLEIQRTEQGDSAMYLCASSVQERWGKNTEAFFGQGTRLTVV.